Given below is one TCR beta chain in context. Its target is unknown. The CDR3 has 15 residues. In germline, CDR1 is SNHLY, CDR2 FYNNEI. This record belongs to a study of T cells expressing NK-cell markers. Study background: Seven of the eight sequenced donors were classified as HCMV-seropositive, and one was classified as seronegative.

In generating TCR beta cDNA, 5'RACE template switching with UMIs was used. TCRdb reprocessed the 5' RACE reads; each CDR3 protein has one entry and no DNA is given. This sample carries hundreds of thousands of distinct CDR3 sequences, with 4% to 6.5% going to the ten biggest clones. Whole-study results and caveats: Dominance of the CD3+CD56-NKG2C+ fraction by these clonotypes also held in a handful of donors. Evidence did not settle whether expanded NKG2C+ T cell clones targeted HCMV.

The sample was blood T cells: a sorted CD56 or NKG2C T cell subset, CD4+ or CD8+ T cells, or bulk PBMC T cells (not recorded which). The chain recombines TRBV2 with TRBJ2-5; the D call of TRBD2 rests on TCRdb alone, since no DNA is present to check it. The TCR was taken from a man aged 18-70 years in good health. The CDR3 region is CASSTTGTSRETQYF. The variable domain in full, completed from reference TRBV2 and TRBJ2-5, reads EPEVTQTPSHQVTQMGQEVILRCVPISNHLYFYWYRQILGQKVEFLVSFYNNEISEKSEIFDDQFSVERPDGSNFTLKIRSTKLEDSAMYFCASSTTGTSRETQYFGPGTRLLVL.